These 14 T cell receptor beta chains were all obtained from the same sample, sequenced in a study of T cell repertoires in cytomegalovirus infection. TCRdb ran MiXCR on the reads and lists one entry per CDR3 protein. The sample carries roughly 720,000 distinct CDR3 sequences, 35% to 45% recorded once. The sequencing input was PBMCs. The receptors shown here come from a human donor in good health (CMV status not recorded). Some clones in this sample may be carry-over from other donors' samples.

The chain couples TRBV7-9 to TRBJ2-7; 9 nucleotides match TRBD2. Germline V gene sequence: CDR1 SEHNR, CDR2 FQNEAQ (reference sequence). The V and J ends lost 2 bases and 5 bases, in that order; junction bases with no gene match: 10. The CDR3 is made up of 16 amino acids. CDR3 amino acids: CASSLSSLAGIDEQYF. CDR3 in DNA: TGTGCCAGCAGCTTATCCTCCCTAGCGGGAATCGACGAGCAGTACTTC.

This clonotype has more than one count but fewer than ten. The gene calls are TRBV27 and TRBJ2-5; 12 nucleotides match TRBD2. The CDR3 extends over 17 amino acids. Germline values: CDR1 MNHEY, CDR2 SMNVEV (reference sequence). The trim removed 3 bases at V and 4 bases at J, leaving 9 bases unmatched. CDR3 region: CASSFNPGLAGGETQYF. DNA of the CDR3: TGTGCCAGCAGTTTCAACCCGGGACTAGCGGGCGGAGAGACCCAGTACTTC.

The rearrangement links TRBV12-3 or TRBV12-4 to TRBJ2-7; 7 bases match TRBD1. V shed 4 bases and J 2 bases; nucleotides not matched to a gene: 5. This CDR3 spans 14 amino acids. The CDR3 spells CASSWSGTAYEQYF. CDR3 in DNA: TGTGCCAGCAGTTGGTCCGGGACAGCCTACGAGCAGTACTTC.

Many counts were recorded for this clonotype. The CDR3 DNA sequence: TGTGCCAGCAGCTCTGCGAGGGGTTCGGGTAACACTGAAGCTTTCTTT. Translating gives CASSSARGSGNTEAFF. The gene calls are TRBV7-2 and TRBJ1-1; a possible D gene is TRBD1 (5 bases). This CDR3 contains 16 residues. The V end lost 4 bases, the J end lost 2 bases, and 17 bases lay between the germline ends. Germline V gives CDR1 SGHTA, CDR2 FQGNSA.

This clonotype was picked up a small number of times. The chain links TRBV7-8 to TRBJ1-4; possible D gene TRBD1, 6 bases. Germline V gene sequence: CDR1 SGHVS, CDR2 FQNEAQ. The CDR3 is made up of 14 amino acids. V was clipped by 1 base and J by 8 bases, with 11 bases between them. CDR3 amino acids: CASSLVQGWEKLFF. DNA for the CDR3: TGTGCCAGCAGCTTAGTACAGGGTTGGGAAAAACTGTTTTTT.

A remark on this clonotype: The junction differs from germline at one of its ends, possibly a read error. V is TRBV24-1 and J is TRBJ2-7; the match to TRBD1 covers 10 bases. The germline gives CDR1 KGHDR, CDR2 SFDVKD. The CDR3 is 14 residues long. The CDR3 here is CATTDDRGPYEQYF. The CDR3 bases are TGTGCCACCACTGATGACAGGGGGCCCTACGAGCAGTACTTC.

The rearrangement joins TRBV6-2 or TRBV6-3 to TRBJ2-3; unclear D gene. This CDR3 region has 14 residues. Trimming took 6 bases from V and 2 from J, leaving 12 bases between them. Germline-derived CDR1 and CDR2 are MNHEY and SVGEGT. CDR3 nucleotide sequence: TGTGCCAGCAGGAAGCAGACATCCACAGATACGCAGTATTTT. This encodes CASRKQTSTDTQYF.

The chain joins TRBV7-9 to TRBJ2-7; a possible D gene is TRBD1 (5 bases). The V gene lost 4 bases and the J gene lost 5 bases, with 18 bases spanning the gap. Germline values: CDR1 SEHNR, CDR2 FQNEAQ (reference sequence). The CDR3 consists of 15 residues. CDR3 residues: CASSSRPGWGNEQYF. The DNA for the CDR3 is TGTGCCAGCAGCTCGCGCCCAGGGTGGGGTAACGAGCAGTACTTC.

The chain joins TRBV2 to TRBJ2-2; no reliable D call. The germline V and J ends were trimmed by 4 bases and 0 bases, with 6 bases remaining between them. Germline V gene lookup returns CDR1 SNHLY and CDR2 FYNNEI. The CDR3 consists of 14 residues. The CDR3 DNA follows: TGTGCCAGCAGTGCATACCCGAACACCGGGGAGCTGTTTTTT. As protein: CASSAYPNTGELFF. The full variable domain, its missing parts supplied by reference TRBV2 and TRBJ2-2, is EPEVTQTPSHQVTQMGQEVILRCVPISNHLYFYWYRQILGQKVEFLVSFYNNEISEKSEIFDDQFSVERPDGSNFTLKIRSTKLEDSAMYFCASSAYPNTGELFFGEGSRLTVL.

The chain recombines TRBV6-6 with TRBJ1-5, with 8 nucleotides matching TRBD1. Trimming removed 0 bases from V and 4 bases from J; junction bases left unmatched: 5. This CDR3 spans 16 amino acids. Germline CDR1 and CDR2: MNHNY and SVGAGI (reference sequence). The CDR3 spells CASSYSRQGRNQPQHF. The CDR3 DNA sequence: TGTGCCAGCAGTTACTCGAGACAGGGGCGTAATCAGCCCCAGCATTTT.

The rearrangement uses TRBV5-4 and TRBJ1-2; no firm D call. V was shortened by 4 bases and J by 3 bases, with 19 bases between the two germline ends. The V gene's germline CDR1 is SGHNT and CDR2 YYREEE (reference sequence). The CDR3 loop spans 16 amino acids. CDR3 amino acids: CASSLFAVPGDYGYTF. In nucleotides, the CDR3 is TGTGCCAGCAGCCTCTTCGCAGTCCCCGGGGACTATGGCTACACCTTC.

V usage is TRBV12-3 or TRBV12-4 and J usage is TRBJ2-1; no reliable D call. Trimming shortened V by 5 bases and J by 0 bases, and 11 bases separated the two germline ends. The CDR3 runs 15 residues. The CDR3 DNA reads TGTGCCAGCAGTCTGAGGAAGAGCTCCTACAATGAGCAGTTCTTC. The encoded protein is CASSLRKSSYNEQFF.

This clonotype turned up a few times. The rearrangement joins TRBV27 to TRBJ1-2; D is unclear. The length of the CDR3 is 12 residues. From germline, CDR1 is MNHEY and CDR2 SMNVEV (reference sequence). Trimming left V 6 bases short and J 8 bases short, with 13 bases between. The CDR3 sequence is CASRGGSHGYTF. DNA for the CDR3: TGTGCCAGCAGAGGAGGGAGCCACGGCTACACCTTC.

V and J are TRBV24-1 and TRBJ2-2; tentative D call: TRBD2 (5 bases). The CDR3 extends over 14 amino acids. CDR1 KGHDR and CDR2 SFDVKD come from the germline V gene. V was clipped by 9 bases and J by 4 bases, with 14 bases between them. The CDR3 loop is CATGAVKGTGELFF. The CDR3 DNA sequence: TGTGCCACCGGAGCGGTTAAGGGCACCGGGGAGCTGTTTTTT.